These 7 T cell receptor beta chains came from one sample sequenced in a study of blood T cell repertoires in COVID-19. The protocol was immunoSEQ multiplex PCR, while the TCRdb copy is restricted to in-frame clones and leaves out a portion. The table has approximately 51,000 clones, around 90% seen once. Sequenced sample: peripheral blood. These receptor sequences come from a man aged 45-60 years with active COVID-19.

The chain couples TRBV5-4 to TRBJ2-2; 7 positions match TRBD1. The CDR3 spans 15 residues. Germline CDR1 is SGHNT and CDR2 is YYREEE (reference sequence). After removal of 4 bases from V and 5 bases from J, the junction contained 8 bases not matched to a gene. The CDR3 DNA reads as TGTGCCAGCAGCCCGGTAAGGGGGCGAACCGGGGAGCTGTTTTTT. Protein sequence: CASSPVRGRTGELFF.

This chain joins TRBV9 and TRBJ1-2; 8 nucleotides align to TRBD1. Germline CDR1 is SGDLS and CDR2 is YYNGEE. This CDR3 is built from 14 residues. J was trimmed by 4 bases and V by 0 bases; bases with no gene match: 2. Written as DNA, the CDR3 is TGTGCCAGCAGCGTAGAGCAGGGGGCCTATGGCTACACCTTC. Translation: CASSVEQGAYGYTF.

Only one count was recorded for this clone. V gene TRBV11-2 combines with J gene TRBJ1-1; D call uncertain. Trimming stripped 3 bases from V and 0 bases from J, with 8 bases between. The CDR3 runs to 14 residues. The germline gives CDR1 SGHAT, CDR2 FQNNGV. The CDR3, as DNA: TGTGCCAGCAGCTTTAGAGGTATGAACACTGAAGCTTTCTTT. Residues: CASSFRGMNTEAFF.

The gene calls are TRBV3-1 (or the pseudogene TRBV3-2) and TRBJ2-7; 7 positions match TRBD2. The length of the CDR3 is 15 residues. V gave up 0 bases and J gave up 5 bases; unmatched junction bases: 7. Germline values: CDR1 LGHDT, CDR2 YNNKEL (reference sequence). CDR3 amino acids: CASSQDRAGSDEQYF. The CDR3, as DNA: TGTGCCAGCAGCCAAGATAGAGCGGGAAGCGACGAGCAGTACTTC.

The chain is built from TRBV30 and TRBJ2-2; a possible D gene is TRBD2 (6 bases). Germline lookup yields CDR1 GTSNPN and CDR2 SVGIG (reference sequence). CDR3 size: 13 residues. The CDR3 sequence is CAGRRANTGELFF. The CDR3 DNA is TGTGCGGGGCGGAGGGCGAACACCGGGGAGCTGTTTTTT.

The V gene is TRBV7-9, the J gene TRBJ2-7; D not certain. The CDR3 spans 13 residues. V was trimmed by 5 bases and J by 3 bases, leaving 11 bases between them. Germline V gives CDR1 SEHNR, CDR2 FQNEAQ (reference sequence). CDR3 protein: CASSLPLLYEQYF. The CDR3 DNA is TGTGCCAGCAGCCTCCCACTCCTCTACGAGCAGTACTTC.

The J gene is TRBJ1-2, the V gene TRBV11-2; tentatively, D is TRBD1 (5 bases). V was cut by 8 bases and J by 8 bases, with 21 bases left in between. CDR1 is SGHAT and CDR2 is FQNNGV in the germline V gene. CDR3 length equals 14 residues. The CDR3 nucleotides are TGTGCCAGCCGATCCCTTAGGGCAGCAGGGGGCTACACCTTC. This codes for CASRSLRAAGGYTF.